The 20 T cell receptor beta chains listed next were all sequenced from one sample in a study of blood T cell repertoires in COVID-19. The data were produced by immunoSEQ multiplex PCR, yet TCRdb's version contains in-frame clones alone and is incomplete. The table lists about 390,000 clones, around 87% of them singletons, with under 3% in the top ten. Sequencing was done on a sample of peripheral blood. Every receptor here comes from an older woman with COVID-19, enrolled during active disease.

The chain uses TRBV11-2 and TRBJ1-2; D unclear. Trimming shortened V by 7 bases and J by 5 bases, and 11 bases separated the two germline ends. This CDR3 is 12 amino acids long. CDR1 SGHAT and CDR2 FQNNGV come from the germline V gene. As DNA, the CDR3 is TGTGCCAGCACCACCGGGAGTTATGGCTACACCTTC. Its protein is CASTTGSYGYTF. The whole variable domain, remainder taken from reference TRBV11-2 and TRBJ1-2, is EAGVAQSPRYKIIEKRQSVAFWCNPISGHATLYWYQQILGQGPKLLIQFQNNGVVDDSQLPKDRFSAERLKGVDSTLKIQPAKLEDSAVYLCASTTGSYGYTFGSGTRLTVV.

The DNA for the CDR3 is TGTGCCAGCAGTCTTAGGGGACTACCAGGGGCTGGCACTGAAGCTTTCTTT. Amino acid sequence: CASSLRGLPGAGTEAFF. This chain joins TRBV7-2 and TRBJ1-1; TRBD1 is a possible D gene (6 bases). Germline CDR1 reads SGHTA; CDR2 reads FQGNSA. The CDR3 has 17 amino acids. The V end was cut by 6 bases, the J end by 4 bases, with 24 bases between.

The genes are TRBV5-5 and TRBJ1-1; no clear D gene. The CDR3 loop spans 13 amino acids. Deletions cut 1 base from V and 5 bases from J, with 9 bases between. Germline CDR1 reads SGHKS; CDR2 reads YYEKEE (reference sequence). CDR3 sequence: CASSLLRATEAFF. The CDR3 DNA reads TGTGCCAGCAGCTTGCTGAGGGCTACTGAAGCTTTCTTT. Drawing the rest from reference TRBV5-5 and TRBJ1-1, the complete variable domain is DAGVTQSPTHLIKTRGQQVTLRCSPISGHKSVSWYQQVLGQGPQFIFQYYEKEERGRGNFPDRFSARQFPNYSSELNVNALLLGDSALYLCASSLLRATEAFFGQGTRLTVV.

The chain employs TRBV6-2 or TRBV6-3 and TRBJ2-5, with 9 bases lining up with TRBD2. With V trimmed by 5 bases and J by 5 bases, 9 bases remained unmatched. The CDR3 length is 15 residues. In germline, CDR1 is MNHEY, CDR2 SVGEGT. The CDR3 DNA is TGTGCCAGCAGTAACCCCCTAGCGGGGATCGAGACCCAGTACTTC. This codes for CASSNPLAGIETQYF.

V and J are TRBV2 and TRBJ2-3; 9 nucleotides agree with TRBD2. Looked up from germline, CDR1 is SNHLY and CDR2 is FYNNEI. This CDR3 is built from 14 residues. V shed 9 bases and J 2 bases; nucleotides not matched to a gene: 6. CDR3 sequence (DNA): TGTGCCAGTGGAGAGCGGGGGGCCACAGATACGCAGTATTTT. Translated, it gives CASGERGATDTQYF.

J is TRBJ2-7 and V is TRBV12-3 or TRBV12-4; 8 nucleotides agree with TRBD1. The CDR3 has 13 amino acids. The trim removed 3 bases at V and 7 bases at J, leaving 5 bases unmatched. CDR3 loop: CASSLDRAGEQYF. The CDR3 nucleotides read TGTGCCAGCAGTTTGGACAGGGCAGGGGAGCAGTACTTC.

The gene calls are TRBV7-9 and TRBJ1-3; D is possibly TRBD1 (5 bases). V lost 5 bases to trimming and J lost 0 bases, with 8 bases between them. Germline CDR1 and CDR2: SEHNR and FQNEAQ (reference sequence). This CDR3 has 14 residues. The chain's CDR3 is CASSQGLSGNTIYF. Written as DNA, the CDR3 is TGTGCCAGCAGCCAGGGCCTCTCTGGAAACACCATATATTTT.

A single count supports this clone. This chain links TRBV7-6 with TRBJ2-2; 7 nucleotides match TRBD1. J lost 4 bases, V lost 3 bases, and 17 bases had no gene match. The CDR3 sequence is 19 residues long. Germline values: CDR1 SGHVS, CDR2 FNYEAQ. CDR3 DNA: TGTGCCAGCAGCTTTAGGGGGACAGACTTATCGGGGTTCACCGGGGAGCTGTTTTTT. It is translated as CASSFRGTDLSGFTGELFF.

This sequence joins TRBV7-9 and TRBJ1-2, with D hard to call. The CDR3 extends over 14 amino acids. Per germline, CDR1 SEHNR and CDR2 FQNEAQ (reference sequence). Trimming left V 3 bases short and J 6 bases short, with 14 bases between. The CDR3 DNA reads TGTGCCAGCAGCTTTGAGGGAGTGCCACATGGCTACACCTTC. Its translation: CASSFEGVPHGYTF.

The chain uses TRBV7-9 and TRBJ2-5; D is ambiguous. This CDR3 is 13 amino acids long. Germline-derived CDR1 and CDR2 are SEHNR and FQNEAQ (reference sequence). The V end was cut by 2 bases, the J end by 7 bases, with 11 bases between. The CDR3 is CASSLTQPGTQYF. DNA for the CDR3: TGTGCCAGCAGCTTAACCCAGCCAGGGACCCAGTACTTC.

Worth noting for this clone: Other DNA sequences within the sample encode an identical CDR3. The CDR3 is CASSSGNQPQHF. The CDR3 coding sequence is TGTGCCAGCAGTTCGGGGAATCAGCCCCAGCATTTT. The chain combines TRBV12-3 or TRBV12-4 with TRBJ1-5; D gene uncertain. The CDR3 is made up of 12 amino acids. V was pared by 4 bases and J by 4 bases, with 5 bases between.

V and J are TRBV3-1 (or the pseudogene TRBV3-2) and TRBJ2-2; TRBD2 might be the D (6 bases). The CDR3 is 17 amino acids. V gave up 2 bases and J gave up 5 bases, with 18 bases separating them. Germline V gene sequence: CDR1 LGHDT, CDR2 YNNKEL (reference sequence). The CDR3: CASSQQDSGGRTGELFF. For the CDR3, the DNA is TGTGCCAGCAGCCAACAAGATAGCGGCGGGCGGACCGGGGAGCTGTTTTTT.

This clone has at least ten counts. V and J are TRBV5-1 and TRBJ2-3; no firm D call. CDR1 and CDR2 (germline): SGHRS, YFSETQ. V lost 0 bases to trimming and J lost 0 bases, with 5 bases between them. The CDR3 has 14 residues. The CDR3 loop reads CASSLAPSTDTQYF. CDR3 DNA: TGCGCCAGCAGCTTGGCCCCTAGCACAGATACGCAGTATTTT.

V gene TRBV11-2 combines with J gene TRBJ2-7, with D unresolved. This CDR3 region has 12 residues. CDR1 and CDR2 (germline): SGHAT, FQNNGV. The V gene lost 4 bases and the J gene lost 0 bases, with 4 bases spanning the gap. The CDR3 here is CASSSSSYEQYF. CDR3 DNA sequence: TGTGCCAGCAGCTCTAGCTCCTACGAGCAGTACTTC.

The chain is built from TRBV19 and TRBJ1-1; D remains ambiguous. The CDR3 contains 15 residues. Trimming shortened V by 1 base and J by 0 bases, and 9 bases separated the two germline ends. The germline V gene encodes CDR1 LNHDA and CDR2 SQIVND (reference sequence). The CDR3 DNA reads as TGTGCCAGTAGTATAGGTAACCTAGTGAACACTGAAGCTTTCTTT. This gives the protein CASSIGNLVNTEAFF.

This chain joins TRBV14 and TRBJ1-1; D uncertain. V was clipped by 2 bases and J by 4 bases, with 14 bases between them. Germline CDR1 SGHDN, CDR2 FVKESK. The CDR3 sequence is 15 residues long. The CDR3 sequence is CASSQLEGIGTEAFF. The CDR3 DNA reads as TGTGCCAGCAGCCAACTGGAGGGAATCGGCACTGAAGCTTTCTTT.

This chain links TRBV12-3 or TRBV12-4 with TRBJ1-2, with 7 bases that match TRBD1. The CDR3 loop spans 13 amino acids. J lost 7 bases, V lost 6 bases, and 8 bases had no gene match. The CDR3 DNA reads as TGTGCCAGCAGCCATCTGACAGGGATTGGCTACACCTTC. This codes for CASSHLTGIGYTF.

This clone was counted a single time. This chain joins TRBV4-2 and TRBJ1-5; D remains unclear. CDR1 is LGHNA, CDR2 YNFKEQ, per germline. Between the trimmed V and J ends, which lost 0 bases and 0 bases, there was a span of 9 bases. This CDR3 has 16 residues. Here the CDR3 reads CASSQDRHSSNQPQHF. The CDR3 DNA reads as TGTGCCAGCAGCCAAGATCGACACTCTAGCAATCAGCCCCAGCATTTT.

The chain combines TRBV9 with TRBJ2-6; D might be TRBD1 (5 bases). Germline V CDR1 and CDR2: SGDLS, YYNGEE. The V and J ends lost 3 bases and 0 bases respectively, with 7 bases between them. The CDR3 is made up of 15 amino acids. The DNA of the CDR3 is TGTGCCAGCAGCGCCAGGGACTCTGGGGCCAACGTCCTGACTTTC. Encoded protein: CASSARDSGANVLTF. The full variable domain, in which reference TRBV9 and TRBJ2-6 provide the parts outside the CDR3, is DSGVTQTPKHLITATGQRVTLRCSPRSGDLSVYWYQQSLDQGLQFLIQYYNGEERAKGNILERFSAQQFPDLHSELNLSSLELGDSALYFCASSARDSGANVLTFGAGSRLTVL.

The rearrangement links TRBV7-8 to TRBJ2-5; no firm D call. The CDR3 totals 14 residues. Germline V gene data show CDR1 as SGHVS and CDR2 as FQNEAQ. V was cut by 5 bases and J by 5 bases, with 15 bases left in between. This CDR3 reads CASSRKQLEETQYF. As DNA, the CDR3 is TGTGCCAGCAGCCGTAAACAGTTAGAGGAGACCCAGTACTTC. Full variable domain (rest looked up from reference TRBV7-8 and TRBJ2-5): GAGVSQSPRYKVAKRGQDVALRCDPISGHVSLFWYQQALGQGPEFLTYFQNEAQLDKSGLPSDRFFAERPEGSVSTLKIQRTQQEDSAVYLCASSRKQLEETQYFGPGTRLLVL.